These 30 T cell receptor beta chains originate from one sample sequenced in a study of CD4 T cells in relation to SARS-CoV-2 and coronaviruses. No antigens are known for them. The protocol was immunoSEQ multiplex PCR, while the TCRdb copy is restricted to in-frame clones and leaves out a portion. Among about 26,000 clones, 75% to 80% were seen once, and the ten largest hold roughly 18%. Before the COVID-19 pandemic, during about 2010-2018, CD4+ T cells were taken from unexposed donors. The cells were cultured for roughly 11 days before CD4+ T cells were isolated. The sequenced sample consisted of CD4+ T cells from PBMCs, cultured in vitro. The receptors shown here come from a human donor in good health.

V is TRBV2 and J is TRBJ2-3; D is possibly TRBD2 (5 bases). The V end was cut by 8 bases, the J end by 3 bases, with 9 bases between. CDR3 length: 12 amino acids. Per the germline V gene, CDR1 is SNHLY and CDR2 is FYNNEI. The CDR3 loop reads CASSLETDTQYF. Written as DNA, the CDR3 is TGTGCCAGCTCACTAGAAACAGATACGCAGTATTTT.

J is TRBJ2-1 and V is TRBV19; maybe TRBD2 (6 bases). The CDR3 length is 14 residues. The germline gives CDR1 LNHDA, CDR2 SQIVND (reference sequence). The V and J ends lost 3 bases and 12 bases respectively, with 18 bases between them. CDR3 sequence reads: CASSMGLYNYGQFF. CDR3 nucleotide sequence: TGTGCCAGTAGTATGGGACTGTACAATTACGGGCAGTTCTTC.

This chain connects TRBV29-1 to TRBJ2-5; D perhaps matches TRBD2 (5 bases). Germline CDR1 SQVTM, CDR2 ANQGSEA. This CDR3 spans 12 amino acids. Trimming took 3 bases from V and 4 from J, leaving 9 bases between them. The CDR3 DNA follows: TGCAGCGTTGACGCTAGCCGAGAGACCCAGTACTTC. This translates into CSVDASRETQYF. Drawing the rest from reference TRBV29-1 and TRBJ2-5, the complete variable domain is SAVISQKPSRDICQRGTSLTIQCQVDSQVTMMFWYRQQPGQSLTLIATANQGSEATYESGFVIDKFPISRPNLTFSTLTVSNMSPEDSSIYLCSVDASRETQYFGPGTRLLVL.

CDR3 amino acids: CASSPPFGGGPYNEQFF. CDR3 in DNA: TGTGCCAGCAGTCCCCCCTTCGGAGGGGGGCCATACAATGAGCAGTTCTTC. This chain connects TRBV28 to TRBJ2-1; D possibly uses TRBD1 or TRBD2 (6 bases each). Trimming removed 5 bases from V and 4 bases from J, with 21 bases in between. The CDR3 extends over 17 amino acids. CDR1 is MDHEN and CDR2 is SYDVKM in the germline V gene. The full variable domain, with the rest looked up from reference TRBV28 and TRBJ2-1, is DVKVTQSSRYLVKRTGEKVFLECVQDMDHENMFWYRQDPGLGLRLIYFSYDVKMKEKGDIPEGYSVSREKKERFSLILESASTNQTSMYLCASSPPFGGGPYNEQFFGPGTRLTVL.

The chain employs TRBV4-2 and TRBJ2-6; D is ambiguous. Germline V gene lookup returns CDR1 LGHNA and CDR2 YNFKEQ. The CDR3 loop spans 17 amino acids. V was clipped by 1 base and J by 0 bases, with 10 bases between them. The CDR3 nucleotides read TGTGCCAGCAGCCAAGGTCCGTCTGGCTCTGGGGCCAACGTCCTGACTTTC. Translation: CASSQGPSGSGANVLTF.

This clone showed up just once. The chain uses TRBV3-1 (or the pseudogene TRBV3-2) and TRBJ2-2; perhaps TRBD2 as D (5 bases). The CDR3 is made up of 15 amino acids. V gave up 4 bases and J gave up 5 bases, with 14 bases separating them. Per germline, CDR1 LGHDT and CDR2 YNNKEL (reference sequence). CDR3: CASSPQTGFTGELFF. CDR3 DNA sequence: TGTGCCAGCAGCCCGCAAACGGGGTTTACCGGGGAGCTGTTTTTT.

V gene TRBV6-5 combines with J gene TRBJ2-7; D is perhaps TRBD1 (6 bases). From germline, CDR1 is MNHEY and CDR2 SVGAGI. This CDR3 is 15 amino acids long. With 7 bases removed from V and 7 bases from J, the gap between germline ends came to 23 bases. DNA of the CDR3: TGTGCCAGCAACAGGGTACGATTGGGTGGTACTGAGCAGTACTTC. Its translation: CASNRVRLGGTEQYF.

The rearrangement uses TRBV18 and TRBJ2-3; D gene uncertain. V was cut by 3 bases and J by 5 bases, with 9 bases left in between. The CDR3 loop spans 13 amino acids. CDR1 is KGHSH and CDR2 is LQKENI in the germline V gene. Here the CDR3 DNA reads TGTGCCAGCTCACCGGGCACACAAGATACGCAGTATTTT. This sequence encodes CASSPGTQDTQYF. The complete variable domain, with remaining parts taken from reference TRBV18 and TRBJ2-3, reads NAGVMQNPRHLVRRRGQEARLRCSPMKGHSHVYWYRQLPEEGLKFMVYLQKENIIDESGMPKERFSAEFPKEGPSILRIQQVVRGDSAAYFCASSPGTQDTQYFGPGTRLTVL.

The chain employs TRBV28 and TRBJ2-7; the match to TRBD1 covers 8 bases. The CDR3 sequence is 15 residues long. Germline values: CDR1 MDHEN, CDR2 SYDVKM. J gave up 2 bases and V 8 bases, and 11 bases lay outside the gene matches. CDR3 coding DNA: TGTGCCAGCCCCCCCGCAGGGGGCGCAACCTACGAGCAGTACTTC. The encoded protein is CASPPAGGATYEQYF.

This clone was observed a few times. The genes are TRBV2 and TRBJ2-5; D remains unclear. There are 11 residues in the CDR3. Germline V gene lookup returns CDR1 SNHLY and CDR2 FYNNEI. Trimming took 6 bases from V and 3 from J, leaving 5 bases between them. Written as DNA, the CDR3 is TGTGCCAGCAGCCCGGAAGAGACCCAGTACTTC. It encodes CASSPEETQYF.

The rearrangement links TRBV4-3 to TRBJ1-1, with D possibly matching TRBD1 (5 bases). V lost 0 bases, J lost 3 bases, and 14 bases lay in between. Germline values: CDR1 LGHNA, CDR2 YSLEER. The CDR3 is made up of 16 amino acids. CDR3 bases: TGCGCCAGCAGCCAAGAGAGGGGCGAGTGGGACACTGAAGCTTTCTTT. Its protein is CASSQERGEWDTEAFF.

The V and J genes are TRBV4-3 and TRBJ2-1; TRBD2 might be the D (5 bases). This CDR3 is 15 amino acids long. The V end was cut by 4 bases, the J end by 1 base, with 11 bases between. The germline V gene has CDR1 LGHNA and CDR2 YSLEER. The CDR3 nucleotides read TGCGCCAGCAGCCTTTCACGGACTTCCTACAATGAGCAGTTCTTC. The encoded protein is CASSLSRTSYNEQFF.

The V and J genes are TRBV28 and TRBJ2-7, with D perhaps TRBD1 (7 bases). The CDR3 loop spans 15 amino acids. V was pared by 6 bases and J by 2 bases, with 17 bases between. Germline CDR1 reads MDHEN; CDR2 reads SYDVKM. This CDR3 reads CASSPDRTNPYEQYF. CDR3 sequence (DNA): TGTGCCAGCAGCCCGGACAGGACTAACCCCTACGAGCAGTACTTC.

The CDR3 region is CASSQGGQYQETQYF. CDR3 bases: TGTGCCAGCAGCCAGGGGGGACAGTACCAAGAGACCCAGTACTTC. This chain links TRBV3-1 (or the pseudogene TRBV3-2) with TRBJ2-5; D is possibly TRBD1 (7 bases). Trimming took off 3 bases at V and 0 bases at J, with 11 bases between the two ends. CDR3 length equals 15 residues. CDR1 is LGHDT, CDR2 YNNKEL, per germline (reference sequence).

V usage is TRBV4-3 and J usage is TRBJ2-5; D might be TRBD1 (6 bases). Germline lookup yields CDR1 LGHNA and CDR2 YSLEER. The CDR3 is made up of 19 amino acids. V was cut by 0 bases and J by 5 bases, with 25 bases left in between. For the CDR3, the DNA is TGCGCCAGCAGCCAAGATGCCATGGTCCTACAAGGGGGATGGGAGACCCAGTACTTC. It specifies CASSQDAMVLQGGWETQYF.

The chain joins TRBV7-8 to TRBJ2-1; a possible D gene is TRBD2 (6 bases). Germline V gene sequence: CDR1 SGHVS, CDR2 FQNEAQ. V was cut by 5 bases and J by 8 bases, with 16 bases left in between. The CDR3 consists of 14 residues. CDR3 in amino acids: CASSPTGGWDEQFF. For the CDR3, the DNA is TGTGCCAGCAGCCCAACCGGGGGTTGGGATGAGCAGTTCTTC.

This chain connects TRBV2 to TRBJ1-2; D is unresolved. Per germline, CDR1 SNHLY and CDR2 FYNNEI. This CDR3 has 12 residues. V gave up 6 bases and J gave up 8 bases, with 13 bases separating them. CDR3: CASRTDAGGYTF. For the CDR3, the DNA is TGTGCCAGCAGAACAGACGCAGGCGGCTACACCTTC.

The chain has TRBV27 and TRBJ1-5; D remains ambiguous. V shed 2 bases and J shed 0 bases, with 11 bases lying between them. In germline, CDR1 is MNHEY, CDR2 SMNVEV (reference sequence). The CDR3 spans 16 residues. The chain's CDR3 is CASSLLGSSSNQPQHF. The CDR3 DNA is TGTGCCAGCAGTTTACTGGGATCCTCTAGCAATCAGCCCCAGCATTTT.

The genes are TRBV12-3 or TRBV12-4 and TRBJ2-7, with TRBD2 matching over 7 bases. V gave up 6 bases and J gave up 3 bases; unmatched junction bases: 5. The CDR3 consists of 13 residues. This chain's CDR3 is CASRLGGGYEQYF. In DNA, the CDR3 is TGTGCCAGCAGGTTGGGGGGGGGCTACGAGCAGTACTTC.

This rearrangement joins TRBV28 to TRBJ1-1; TRBD1 agrees at 7 bases. The V and J ends lost 7 bases and 5 bases, in that order; junction bases with no gene match: 13. This CDR3 region has 15 residues. CDR1 is MDHEN, CDR2 SYDVKM, per germline. DNA for the CDR3: TGTGCCAGCATCCCAGGGGGTCAGGGGAAGACTGAAGCTTTCTTT. This sequence encodes CASIPGGQGKTEAFF.

This clone was detected a few times. The V and J genes are TRBV5-1 and TRBJ1-3; no clear D gene. The germline gives CDR1 SGHRS, CDR2 YFSETQ. Trimming left V 1 base short and J 0 bases short, with 5 bases between. CDR3 length equals 14 residues. The CDR3 loop reads CASSLTISGNTIYF. The DNA of the CDR3 is TGCGCCAGCAGCTTGACGATCTCTGGAAACACCATATATTTT.

The table lists this clone with a few counts. This rearrangement joins TRBV16 to TRBJ1-1, with TRBD1 as a possible D gene (6 bases). Germline-derived CDR1 and CDR2 are KGHSY and FQNENV. CDR3 length: 14 residues. V dropped 4 bases and J dropped 1 base, with 10 bases sitting between them. The CDR3 DNA follows: TGTGCCAGCAGCCCGAGGGGGGGGAACACTGAAGCTTTCTTT. The encoded protein is CASSPRGGNTEAFF.

The chain couples TRBV19 to TRBJ1-3; no reliable D call. This CDR3 contains 14 residues. Looked up from germline, CDR1 is LNHDA and CDR2 is SQIVND (reference sequence). Trimming stripped 1 base from V and 0 bases from J, with 4 bases between. The CDR3 DNA reads as TGTGCCAGTAGTATAGGACTCTCTGGAAACACCATATATTTT. Amino acid sequence: CASSIGLSGNTIYF.

The chain has TRBV5-1 and TRBJ2-7, with TRBD2 identical over 13 bases. This CDR3 has 15 amino acids. V gave up 4 bases and J gave up 3 bases; unmatched junction bases: 4. The germline gives CDR1 SGHRS, CDR2 YFSETQ. CDR3 loop: CASSMGLAGLYEQYF. The CDR3 coding sequence is TGCGCCAGCAGCATGGGACTAGCGGGACTCTACGAGCAGTACTTC.

This chain uses TRBV29-1 with TRBJ2-7; no clear D. This CDR3 region has 13 residues. Germline CDR1 SQVTM, CDR2 ANQGSEA. Trimming shortened V by 6 bases and J by 0 bases, and 12 bases separated the two germline ends. The CDR3 DNA reads as TGCAGCGTAACCCGGACGGGCTCCTACGAGCAGTACTTC. Its protein is CSVTRTGSYEQYF.

This sequence joins TRBV19 and TRBJ1-1, with TRBD1 matching 8 bases. The CDR3 loop spans 15 amino acids. Germline lookup yields CDR1 LNHDA and CDR2 SQIVND (reference sequence). V lost 3 bases, J lost 3 bases, and 6 bases stayed unmatched. The DNA for the CDR3 is TGTGCCAGTAGTATCCCAGGGGGCGAGGACACTGAAGCTTTCTTT. Protein: CASSIPGGEDTEAFF.

The V call is TRBV7-9, the J call TRBJ1-2, with TRBD1 matching 9 bases. Per the germline V gene, CDR1 is SEHNR and CDR2 is FQNEAQ (reference sequence). The CDR3 length is 15 residues. Trimming at V came to 4 bases and at J to 2 bases, leaving 5 bases not matched to a gene. CDR3 residues: CASSSTGGANYGYTF. The CDR3 DNA follows: TGTGCCAGCAGCTCTACAGGGGGCGCGAACTATGGCTACACCTTC.

The CDR3 sequence: CASSQAVYQPQHF. In DNA, the CDR3 is TGCGCCAGCAGCCAAGCGGTGTATCAGCCCCAGCATTTT. This rearrangement joins TRBV4-3 to TRBJ1-5; D unclear. With 1 base removed from V and 5 bases from J, the gap between germline ends came to 6 bases. The CDR3 is 13 residues long. The germline V gene encodes CDR1 LGHNA and CDR2 YSLEER.

This clone was seen more than once but under ten times. This rearrangement joins TRBV29-1 to TRBJ2-7, with 12 bases aligning to TRBD2. The germline CDR1 and CDR2 sequences are SQVTM and ANQGSEA. The CDR3 is 17 residues long. Losses at the gene ends were 3 bases for V and 0 bases for J; bases not matched to a gene: 9. This CDR3 is CSVELGLAGGLSYEQYF. The CDR3 coding sequence is TGCAGCGTTGAGTTGGGTCTAGCGGGAGGGCTCTCCTACGAGCAGTACTTC.

This clone was seen a handful of times. The CDR3 DNA reads as TGCGCCAGCAGCTTGGCACAGTCCGCAGATACGCAGTATTTT. It encodes CASSLAQSADTQYF. The chain recombines TRBV5-1 with TRBJ2-3; D uncertain. V lost 0 bases, J lost 4 bases, and 9 bases lay in between. Germline V lookup: CDR1 SGHRS, CDR2 YFSETQ. This CDR3 has 14 amino acids.